Included here is one T cell receptor beta chain sequence, with context. The record originates from a study of T cells in Graves' hyperthyroidism and ophthalmopathy. Trimming removed 4 bases at V and 4 bases at J, with 16 bases between. Germline-derived CDR1 and CDR2 are SQVTM and ANQGSEA. This CDR3 comprises 14 residues. RNA transcripts provided the source from which TCR beta CDR3 regions were amplified. Initially, a first-round RT-PCR of the TCR CDR3 employed the HTBI primer set. Each CDR3 protein gets one entry after TCRdb re-called the multiplex PCR reads with MiXCR. The repertoire holds 300,000 to 400,000 distinct CDR3 sequences, with 18% as singletons.

The chain couples TRBV29-1 to TRBJ1-2, with D possibly being TRBD1 (5 bases). Sample: blood. The origin of this receptor is a woman between 45 and 65 years old with Graves' hyperthyroidism. CDR3 DNA sequence: TGCAGCGTTGTATCTGGGGCCGCGAGCTATGGCTACACCTTC. Amino acid sequence: CSVVSGAASYGYTF.